The 18 T cell receptor beta chains in this list originate from one sample, sequenced in a study of long-term antiretroviral therapy in people with HIV. The run of the v3.0 immunoSEQ assay was at survey level. Sequencing was performed with immunoSEQ multiplex PCR; in TCRdb, only in-frame clones are kept and a portion is missing. The top ten clones hold less than 20% of a sample with tens of thousands of clones, approximately 84% of them seen once. The source was unsorted PBMCs, collected 0.5 years before starting antiretroviral therapy. All receptors derive from a man aged 35-49 years with HIV.

This chain connects TRBV4-1 to TRBJ2-7; 7 bases fit TRBD1. Unmatched junction bases numbered 6, after V lost 0 bases and J lost 1 base. Germline CDR1 MGHRA, CDR2 YSYEKL. The length of the CDR3 is 16 residues. The CDR3 coding sequence is TGCGCCAGCAGCCAAGATCAGGGACAGCCTTCCTACGAGCAGTACTTC. This gives the protein CASSQDQGQPSYEQYF.

The count of this clone is one. V and J are TRBV11-2 and TRBJ1-2; TRBD1 agrees at 11 bases. The CDR3 totals 16 residues. Per germline, CDR1 SGHAT and CDR2 FQNNGV. V gave up 3 bases and J gave up 1 base; unmatched junction bases: 4. This CDR3 is CASSFGQGAGNYGYTF. The CDR3 DNA sequence: TGTGCCAGCAGCTTCGGACAGGGGGCCGGTAACTATGGCTACACCTTC.

The gene calls are TRBV2 and TRBJ1-5, with D perhaps TRBD1 (5 bases). The CDR3 is made up of 19 amino acids. Germline values: CDR1 SNHLY, CDR2 FYNNEI. Trimming removed 4 bases at V and 0 bases at J, with 22 bases between. CDR3 protein: CASSVQRDGLSYSNQPQHF. CDR3 sequence (DNA): TGTGCCAGCAGTGTTCAGCGGGACGGACTATCCTATAGCAATCAGCCCCAGCATTTT.

The V call is TRBV4-1, the J call TRBJ2-7; perhaps TRBD2 as D (6 bases). This CDR3 has 18 residues. The germline V gene encodes CDR1 MGHRA and CDR2 YSYEKL. Trimming left V 0 bases short and J 2 bases short, with 20 bases between. This CDR3 reads CASSQDPTGSGNAYEQYF. The CDR3 DNA reads TGCGCCAGCAGCCAAGATCCTACAGGTAGCGGTAATGCCTACGAGCAGTACTTC.

The chain links TRBV20-1 to TRBJ2-5; D is undetermined. V lost 8 bases to trimming and J lost 6 bases, with 13 bases between them. This CDR3 contains 11 residues. CDR1 is DFQATT and CDR2 is SNEGSKA in the germline V gene (reference sequence). The CDR3 reads CSYLRQKTQYF. As DNA, the CDR3 is TGCAGTTATCTCCGTCAGAAGACCCAGTACTTC.

V usage is TRBV11-2 and J usage is TRBJ1-2, with D possibly being TRBD1 (6 bases). Germline V gives CDR1 SGHAT, CDR2 FQNNGV. V was clipped by 4 bases and J by 10 bases, with 16 bases between them. This CDR3 is built from 13 residues. The CDR3 DNA follows: TGTGCCAGCAGCTCGATTTTGGCAGGGGACTACACCTTC. This sequence encodes CASSSILAGDYTF.

The rearrangement uses TRBV28 and TRBJ2-7, with D perhaps matching TRBD2 (5 bases). Germline V gene data show CDR1 as MDHEN and CDR2 as SYDVKM. V was trimmed by 3 bases and J by 0 bases, leaving 12 bases between them. The CDR3 is 15 residues long. CDR3 sequence (DNA): TGTGCCAGCAGTTTCACCGACTATTACTCCTACGAGCAGTACTTC. Translated, it gives CASSFTDYYSYEQYF.

The rearrangement uses TRBV5-5 and TRBJ1-2; D possibly corresponds to TRBD1 (6 bases). The CDR3 extends over 15 amino acids. Germline V lookup: CDR1 SGHKS, CDR2 YYEKEE (reference sequence). The V gene lost 0 bases and the J gene lost 4 bases, with 13 bases spanning the gap. CDR3: CASSLEQGGSYGYTF. In DNA, the CDR3 is TGTGCCAGCAGCTTGGAACAGGGAGGAAGCTATGGCTACACCTTC.

The chain links TRBV5-1 to TRBJ2-1; 8 bases are a match to TRBD2. Trimming removed 3 bases from V and 7 bases from J; junction bases left unmatched: 9. CDR3 size: 15 residues. Germline values: CDR1 SGHRS, CDR2 YFSETQ. This chain's CDR3 is CASSSVPGLVNEQFF. The DNA for the CDR3 is TGCGCCAGCAGCTCCGTCCCGGGACTAGTAAATGAGCAGTTCTTC. The complete variable domain, with remaining parts taken from reference TRBV5-1 and TRBJ2-1, reads KAGVTQTPRYLIKTRGQQVTLSCSPISGHRSVSWYQQTPGQGLQFLFEYFSETQRNKGNFPGRFSGRQFSNSRSEMNVSTLELGDSALYLCASSSVPGLVNEQFFGPGTRLTVL.

The gene calls are TRBV7-8 and TRBJ1-5; D may be TRBD1 (5 bases). This CDR3 contains 16 residues. The V and J ends lost 5 bases and 0 bases respectively, with 14 bases between them. Germline V lookup: CDR1 SGHVS, CDR2 FQNEAQ. Here the CDR3 DNA reads TGTGCCAGCAGCCCCGGGGCCGGGACTAGCAATCAGCCCCAGCATTTT. This encodes CASSPGAGTSNQPQHF.

The CDR3 coding sequence is TGTGCCAGCAGTTTCGAGGGAGTTGGTGGCTACACCTTC. Translation gives CASSFEGVGGYTF. The rearrangement uses TRBV6-6 and TRBJ1-2; D is unresolved. Trimming shortened V by 4 bases and J by 7 bases, and 13 bases separated the two germline ends. Per germline, CDR1 MNHNY and CDR2 SVGAGI (reference sequence). The CDR3 has 13 residues.

V is TRBV25-1 and J is TRBJ1-2; tentative D call: TRBD1 (6 bases). This CDR3 spans 13 amino acids. With 2 bases removed from V and 7 bases from J, the gap between germline ends came to 11 bases. From germline, CDR1 is MGHDK and CDR2 SYGVNS. CDR3 nucleotides: TGTGCCAGCAGTGAACCGACAGGTATTGGCTACACCTTC. It encodes CASSEPTGIGYTF.

The chain couples TRBV30 to TRBJ1-3; D unresolved. CDR1 and CDR2 (germline): GTSNPN, SVGIG (reference sequence). The CDR3 contains 12 residues. Trimming shortened V by 3 bases and J by 9 bases, and 12 bases separated the two germline ends. The CDR3 here is CAWRGPTGTIYF. The CDR3 DNA follows: TGTGCCTGGAGGGGTCCGACGGGCACCATATATTTT.

The V and J genes are TRBV6-1 and TRBJ1-2; D is undetermined. Trimming pared 7 bases from V and 5 bases from J, leaving 14 bases between. The V gene's germline CDR1 is MNHNS and CDR2 SASEGT. The CDR3 has 13 amino acids. The DNA for the CDR3 is TGTGCCAGCACAGGTACGGCGGATTATGGCTACACCTTC. It codes for CASTGTADYGYTF.

CDR3 loop: CASSQGEKLFF. The CDR3 DNA is TGTGCCAGCAGCCAGGGGGAAAAACTGTTTTTT. The chain combines TRBV2 with TRBJ1-4; a possible D gene is TRBD1 (6 bases). This CDR3 spans 11 amino acids. Trimming shortened V by 6 bases and J by 8 bases, and 7 bases separated the two germline ends. Germline CDR1 reads SNHLY; CDR2 reads FYNNEI.

The chain uses TRBV6-1 and TRBJ1-5, with D possibly being TRBD1 (5 bases). Trimming took off 3 bases at V and 11 bases at J, with 14 bases between the two ends. The CDR3 runs to 13 residues. The germline CDR1 and CDR2 sequences are MNHNS and SASEGT. CDR3 loop: CASSDDSWTAQHF. The CDR3 DNA sequence: TGTGCCAGCAGTGACGACAGTTGGACGGCCCAGCATTTT.

The chain carries TRBV2 and TRBJ2-4; D is unclear. CDR1 SNHLY and CDR2 FYNNEI come from the germline V gene. This CDR3 has 15 amino acids. Trimming shortened V by 0 bases and J by 4 bases, and 10 bases separated the two germline ends. The CDR3 DNA follows: TGTGCCAGCAGTGAAGCCCGCCAGAAAAAAAACATTCAGTACTTC. It translates to CASSEARQKKNIQYF.

This chain uses TRBV7-8 with TRBJ1-3; D is undetermined. The CDR3 is made up of 15 amino acids. V was shortened by 3 bases and J by 0 bases, with 9 bases between the two germline ends. Germline loops: CDR1 SGHVS, CDR2 FQNEAQ. The CDR3 is CASSFNSLSGNTIYF. In DNA, the CDR3 is TGTGCCAGCAGCTTTAACAGCCTCTCTGGAAACACCATATATTTT.